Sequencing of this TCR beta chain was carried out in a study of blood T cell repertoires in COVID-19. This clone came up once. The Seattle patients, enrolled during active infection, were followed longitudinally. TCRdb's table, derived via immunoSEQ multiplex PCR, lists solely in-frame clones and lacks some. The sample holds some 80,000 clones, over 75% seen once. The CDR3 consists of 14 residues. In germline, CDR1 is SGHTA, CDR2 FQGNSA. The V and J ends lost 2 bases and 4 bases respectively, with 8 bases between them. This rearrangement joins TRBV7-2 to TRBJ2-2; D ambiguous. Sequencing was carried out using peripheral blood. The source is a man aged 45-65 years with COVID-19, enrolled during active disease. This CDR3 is CASSLLDSTGELFF. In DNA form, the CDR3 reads TGTGCCAGCAGCTTACTTGATAGCACCGGGGAGCTGTTTTTT.